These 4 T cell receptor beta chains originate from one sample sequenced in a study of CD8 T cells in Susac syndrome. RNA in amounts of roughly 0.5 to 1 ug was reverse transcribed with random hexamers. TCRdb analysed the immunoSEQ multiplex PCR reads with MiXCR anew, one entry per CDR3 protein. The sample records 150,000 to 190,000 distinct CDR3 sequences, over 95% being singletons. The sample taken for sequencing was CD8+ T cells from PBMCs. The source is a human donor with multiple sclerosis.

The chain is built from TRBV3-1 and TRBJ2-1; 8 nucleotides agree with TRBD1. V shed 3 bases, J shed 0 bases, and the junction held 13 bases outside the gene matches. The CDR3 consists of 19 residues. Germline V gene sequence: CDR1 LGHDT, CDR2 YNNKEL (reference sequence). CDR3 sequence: CASSHHDGDRPDSYNEQFF. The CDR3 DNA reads TGTGCCAGCAGCCATCATGACGGGGACAGGCCAGACTCCTACAATGAGCAGTTCTTC.

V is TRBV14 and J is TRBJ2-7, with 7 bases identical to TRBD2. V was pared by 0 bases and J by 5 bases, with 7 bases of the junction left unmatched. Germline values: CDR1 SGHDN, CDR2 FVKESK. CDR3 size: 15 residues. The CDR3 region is CASSQDSGDYDEQYF. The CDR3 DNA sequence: TGTGCCAGCAGCCAAGATTCCGGGGACTACGACGAGCAGTACTTC. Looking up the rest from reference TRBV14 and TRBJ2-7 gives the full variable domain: EAGVTQFPSHSVIEKGQTVTLRCDPISGHDNLYWYRRVMGKEIKFLLHFVKESKQDESGMPNNRFLAERTGGTYSTLKVQPAELEDSGVYFCASSQDSGDYDEQYFGPGTRLTVT.

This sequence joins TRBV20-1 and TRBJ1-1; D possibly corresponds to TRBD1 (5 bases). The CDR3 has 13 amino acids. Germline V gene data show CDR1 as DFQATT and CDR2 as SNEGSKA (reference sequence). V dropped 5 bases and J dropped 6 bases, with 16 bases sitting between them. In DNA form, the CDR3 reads TGCAGTGCTTTCATTTGGGACGGTTCTGAAGCTTTCTTT. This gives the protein CSAFIWDGSEAFF.

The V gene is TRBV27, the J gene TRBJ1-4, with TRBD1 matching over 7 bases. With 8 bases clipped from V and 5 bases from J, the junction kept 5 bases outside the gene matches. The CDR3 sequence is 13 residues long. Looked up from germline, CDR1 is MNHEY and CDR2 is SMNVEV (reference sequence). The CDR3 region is CASQGQLNEKLFF. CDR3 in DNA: TGTGCCAGCCAGGGACAGTTGAATGAAAAACTGTTTTTT.